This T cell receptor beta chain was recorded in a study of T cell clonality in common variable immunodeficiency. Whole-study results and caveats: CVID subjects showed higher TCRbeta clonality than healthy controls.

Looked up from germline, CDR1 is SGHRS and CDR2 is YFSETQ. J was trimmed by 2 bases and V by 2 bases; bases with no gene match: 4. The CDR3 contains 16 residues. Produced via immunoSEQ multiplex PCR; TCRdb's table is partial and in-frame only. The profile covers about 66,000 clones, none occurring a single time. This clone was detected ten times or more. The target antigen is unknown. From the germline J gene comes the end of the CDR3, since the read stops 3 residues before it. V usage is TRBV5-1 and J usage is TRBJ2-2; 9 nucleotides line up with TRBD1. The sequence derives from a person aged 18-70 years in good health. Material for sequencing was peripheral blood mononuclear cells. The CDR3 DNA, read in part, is TGCGCCAGCAGCTTAGGGACAGGGCGAAACACCGGGGAG. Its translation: CASSLGTGRNTGE. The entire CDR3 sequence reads CASSLGTGRNTGELFF.